The source of this TCR beta chain is a study of human thymus T cells. Study results and caveats: Thymic and blood repertoires appeared to carry a bias in their V and J gene usage. Unrelated people showed highly overlapping thymic repertoires, related research reported.

Germline values: CDR1 SGHNT, CDR2 YYREEE (reference sequence). The CDR3 is 16 amino acids. J was trimmed by 0 bases and V by 4 bases; bases with no gene match: 10. Points on this clone: Its matching antigen is unknown.

The table came from immunoSEQ multiplex PCR; TCRdb's copy has only in-frame clones and leaves some out. This sample has fewer than 85,000 clones, with 95% found just once. Thymic resections from corrective heart surgery supplied the tissue. The sequencing input was thymus tissue. This sequence joins TRBV5-4 and TRBJ2-7; TRBD1 agrees at 7 bases. The clonotype comes from a girl less than two years old with a congenital heart defect but otherwise immunologically healthy. DNA of the CDR3: TGTGCCAGCAGCGTGAGTCCACAGGGGTACTCCTACGAGCAGTACTTC. Protein sequence: CASSVSPQGYSYEQYF.